Following are 8 T cell receptor beta chains from one sample sequenced in a study of T cell responses to AZD1222 COVID-19 vaccine. The protocol was immunoSEQ multiplex PCR, while the TCRdb copy is restricted to in-frame clones and leaves out a portion. This table has 85,000 to 100,000 clones, approximately 91% appearing once. The sample here was peripheral blood, taken on day 0 of AZD1222 vaccination. The receptors come from an adult in good health.

In its sample, this clone was seen once. This rearrangement joins TRBV20-1 to TRBJ1-2; D is ambiguous. Trimming removed 4 bases at V and 7 bases at J, with 16 bases between. The CDR3 is made up of 13 amino acids. Germline CDR1 DFQATT, CDR2 SNEGSKA (reference sequence). CDR3 DNA sequence: TGCAGTGCTATTGACCGGTTGTCGGCTGGCTACACCTTC. Translating it yields CSAIDRLSAGYTF.

This clone was seen only once. V gene TRBV4-1 combines with J gene TRBJ1-6; perhaps TRBD1 as D (5 bases). The CDR3 consists of 17 residues. Germline V CDR1 and CDR2: MGHRA, YSYEKL. With 0 bases removed from V and 7 bases from J, the gap between germline ends came to 16 bases. Here the CDR3 reads CASSQELRPGKNSPLHF. CDR3 nucleotide sequence: TGCGCCAGCAGCCAAGAGCTTCGGCCAGGGAAAAATTCACCCCTCCACTTT.

V gene TRBV9 combines with J gene TRBJ1-6, with D possibly TRBD1 on 6 matching bases. V was cut by 4 bases and J by 8 bases, with 13 bases left in between. The CDR3 loop spans 14 amino acids. Germline V gene data show CDR1 as SGDLS and CDR2 as YYNGEE. DNA for the CDR3: TGTGCCAGCAGCCCACAGACAGGTTATTCACCCCTCCACTTT. This codes for CASSPQTGYSPLHF.

V is TRBV11-2 and J is TRBJ2-1, with 7 bases that match TRBD1. The junction had 10 bases not matched to a gene; V was cut back by 5 bases and J by 6 bases. This CDR3 comprises 15 residues. The V gene's germline CDR1 is SGHAT and CDR2 FQNNGV. The CDR3 loop is CASSGWGQISNEQFF. The CDR3 region has the DNA TGTGCCAGCAGCGGATGGGGACAGATCTCCAATGAGCAGTTCTTC. Complete variable domain (other parts from reference TRBV11-2 and TRBJ2-1): EAGVAQSPRYKIIEKRQSVAFWCNPISGHATLYWYQQILGQGPKLLIQFQNNGVVDDSQLPKDRFSAERLKGVDSTLKIQPAKLEDSAVYLCASSGWGQISNEQFFGPGTRLTVL.

This clone was found a few times. This sequence joins TRBV6-5 and TRBJ1-1; tentatively, D is TRBD1 (5 bases). This CDR3 contains 14 residues. V was clipped by 4 bases and J by 0 bases, with 9 bases between them. Looked up from germline, CDR1 is MNHEY and CDR2 is SVGAGI. The CDR3 is CASSLQALNTEAFF. DNA for the CDR3: TGTGCCAGCAGTTTACAGGCCCTGAACACTGAAGCTTTCTTT.

This chain uses TRBV14 with TRBJ2-2; 8 bases fit TRBD1. V was pared by 5 bases and J by 6 bases, with 8 bases of the junction left unmatched. This CDR3 is 15 amino acids long. The germline V gene encodes CDR1 SGHDN and CDR2 FVKESK. This chain's CDR3 is CASSARTGPAGELFF. CDR3 nucleotide sequence: TGTGCCAGCAGCGCCAGGACAGGGCCGGCCGGGGAGCTGTTTTTT.

This clone was recorded only once. The J gene is TRBJ1-1, the V gene TRBV19, with 7 nucleotides matching TRBD1. The CDR3 has 15 amino acids. CDR1 is LNHDA and CDR2 is SQIVND in the germline V gene (reference sequence). V was clipped by 3 bases and J by 4 bases; unmatched bases: 8. This chain's CDR3 is CASSMAGGLATEAFF. DNA of the CDR3: TGTGCCAGTAGTATGGCAGGGGGATTGGCCACTGAAGCTTTCTTT.

The J gene is TRBJ2-2, the V gene TRBV3-1 (or the pseudogene TRBV3-2); D ambiguous. Germline CDR1 and CDR2: LGHDT and YNNKEL (reference sequence). Trimming removed 1 base from V and 6 bases from J, with 6 bases in between. CDR3 length equals 13 residues. The CDR3 loop is CASSQGGSGELFF. CDR3 sequence (DNA): TGTGCCAGCAGCCAAGGGGGATCCGGGGAGCTGTTTTTT.